This T cell receptor (beta chain) was captured by sequencing in a study of response to subunit inactivated influenza vaccine. Study outcomes and limitations: Each seasonal influenza vaccination recruits few new T cells, the authors suggested.

In TCRdb, the RT-PCR reads were re-called with MiXCR into one record per CDR3 protein. There are 500,000 to 600,000 distinct CDR3 sequences in the sample; approximately 13% occur only once, and around 14% lies in the top ten. In this sample, this clonotype turned up a few times. Antigen specificity is unknown. The CDR3 spans 15 residues. Germline CDR1 MNHEY, CDR2 SVGAGI. The J segment lost 7 bases and the V segment lost 0 bases, leaving 6 bases of the junction unmatched. The chain links TRBV6-5 to TRBJ2-1, with 7 nucleotides matching TRBD2. Sequencing was performed on PBMCs from blood, taken about 40 days after vaccination. This receptor was obtained from a middle-aged man who received an inactivated influenza vaccine. The CDR3: CASSYSSGTGNEQFF. In DNA, the CDR3 is TGTGCCAGCAGTTACTCGAGCGGGACGGGTAATGAGCAGTTCTTC.